What follows is one T cell receptor beta chain and its context. Its antigen specificity is not known. Base qualities were left out, and no much larger clone turns up one base away. This entry is derived from a study of technical replicates of blood from a few donors (dated by TCRdb to 2017 to 2019). V loses 4 bases, J loses 10 bases, and the germline ends lie 12 bases apart. According to the germline V gene, CDR1 reads SGHDT and CDR2 reads YYEEEE. Measured from the cysteine to the phenylalanine, the CDR3 is 12 residues long. This entry keeps only the CDR3 DNA: 36 bases, framed from base 1. Library preparation was by the immunoSEQ multiplex PCR assay. This is the immuneACCESS table as TCRdb keeps it, with only in-frame sequences that have V and J called. A part of the clones is gone; compared with another copy, unresolved V genes explain less than half, and the rest is unexplained. The sample data list some 79,000 clones, and 75% to 95% of these were observed just once. The ten most abundant clones make up around 0.37% of the sample.

Recombination joined TRBV5-6 with TRBJ2-1; TRBD2 could be the D gene, as 6 bases match. The sequence derives from a human donor in good health. Some clones in this sample may be carry-over from other donors' samples. Sample: T cells isolated from PBMCs. CDR3 reads: CASSLTSSEQFF. The nucleotide sequence reads as follows: TGTGCCAGCAGCCTTACTAGCTCCGAGCAGTTCTTC.